Presented here are 14 T cell receptor beta chains from one specimen sequenced in a study of T cells in Graves' hyperthyroidism and ophthalmopathy. Regions amplified from RNA transcripts were the TCR beta CDR3 regions. HTBI primers were the set used in a first-round RT-PCR of the TCR CDR3. One entry per CDR3 protein, called by TCRdb with MiXCR from the multiplex PCR reads. This table holds hundreds of thousands of distinct CDR3 sequences, more than 12% found once. The sequencing input was blood. The source is a woman aged 45-60 years with Graves' ophthalmopathy.

This clonotype appeared many times. V and J are TRBV5-5 and TRBJ2-1; TRBD2 agrees at 14 bases. Germline V CDR1 and CDR2: SGHKS, YYEKEE (reference sequence). Trimming at V came to 4 bases and at J to 8 bases, leaving 8 bases not matched to a gene. The CDR3 contains 16 residues. CDR3 amino acids: CASSAGTSGSLDEQFF. CDR3 coding DNA: TGTGCCAGCAGCGCCGGGACTAGCGGGAGCTTGGATGAGCAGTTCTTC.

The sample holds a few counts of this clonotype. One end of the junction does not line up with germline, which may come from a read error. The chain employs TRBV7-7 and TRBJ2-7; no firm D call. CDR3 length: 14 amino acids. Per germline, CDR1 SSHAT and CDR2 FNYEAQ (reference sequence). The CDR3 DNA reads TGTGCTAGCAGCCCCAGTTTTGGGGTCAGCGAGCAGTACTTC. It specifies CASSPSFGVSEQYF.

The rearrangement links TRBV7-9 to TRBJ1-2; 7 nucleotides agree with TRBD1. Trimming at V came to 5 bases and at J to 3 bases, leaving 6 bases not matched to a gene. The germline V gene has CDR1 SEHNR and CDR2 FQNEAQ (reference sequence). The CDR3 runs to 14 residues. CDR3 in amino acids: CASSPGQAHYGYTF. In DNA form, the CDR3 reads TGTGCCAGCAGCCCCGGACAGGCCCACTATGGCTACACCTTC.

The chain joins TRBV19 to TRBJ2-1; 14 bases agree with TRBD2. Germline V gene sequence: CDR1 LNHDA, CDR2 SQIVND (reference sequence). The CDR3 runs 17 residues. Losses at the gene ends were 5 bases for V and 4 bases for J; bases not matched to a gene: 7. CDR3 in DNA: TGTGCCAGTAGTCAACGACTAGCGGGAGGGCTGTACAATGAGCAGTTCTTC. The encoded protein is CASSQRLAGGLYNEQFF.

This clonotype was seen at least ten times. The chain combines TRBV7-6 with TRBJ2-7, with D unresolved. The V gene's germline CDR1 is SGHVS and CDR2 FNYEAQ. Trimming took 2 bases from V and 0 from J, leaving 8 bases between them. The CDR3 is 14 residues long. The CDR3 sequence: CASSLQVSSYEQYF. CDR3 sequence (DNA): TGTGCCAGCAGCTTACAGGTGTCCTCCTACGAGCAGTACTTC.

This clonotype was seen a handful of times. The chain couples TRBV20-1 to TRBJ2-5; 10 nucleotides align to TRBD2. Germline trimming cut 3 bases from V and 2 bases from J; bases unmatched to any gene: 15. The germline V gene has CDR1 DFQATT and CDR2 SNEGSKA (reference sequence). The CDR3 has 18 residues. CDR3 protein: CSASSPLVIAGGQETQYF. The CDR3 DNA reads as TGCAGTGCTAGTTCCCCCTTGGTGATAGCGGGAGGTCAAGAGACCCAGTACTTC.

Comments on this clonotype: At one of its ends the junction is not consistent with the germline gene, which may arise from a read error. The rearrangement uses TRBV29-1 and TRBJ1-2; D is perhaps TRBD1 (5 bases). CDR3 length: 13 residues. Germline lookup yields CDR1 SQVTM and CDR2 ANQGSEA. This chain's CDR3 is CSAPSGGNFGYTF. CDR3 nucleotide sequence: TGCAGCGCCCCATCGGGGGGGAACTTTGGCTACACCTTC.

This clonotype was counted at least ten times. The chain links TRBV4-1 to TRBJ1-1; D unresolved. V was cut by 0 bases and J by 3 bases, with 11 bases left in between. CDR1 is MGHRA, CDR2 YSYEKL, per germline. CDR3 length equals 15 residues. CDR3 nucleotides: TGCGCCAGCAGCCAAGATATGGGCGTTGACACTGAAGCTTTCTTT. This encodes CASSQDMGVDTEAFF.

In its sample, this clonotype was seen many times. DNA for the CDR3: TGTGCCAGCAGCGTAGCTTCCCGGTACGGGGAGCTGTTTTTT. Translation gives CASSVASRYGELFF. The chain uses TRBV9 and TRBJ2-2; no clear D. The CDR3 consists of 14 residues. The germline CDR1 and CDR2 sequences are SGDLS and YYNGEE. V was cut by 0 bases and J by 7 bases, with 10 bases left in between.

This clonotype was found many times. The chain is built from TRBV6-1 and TRBJ2-6; D unclear. The CDR3 loop spans 14 amino acids. CDR1 is MNHNS and CDR2 is SASEGT in the germline V gene. V lost 5 bases to trimming and J lost 0 bases, with 5 bases between them. DNA for the CDR3: TGTGCCAGCAGTTGGATCTCTGGGGCCAACGTCCTGACTTTC. Protein product: CASSWISGANVLTF.

This clonotype was found many times. The V gene is TRBV3-2, the J gene TRBJ2-1; TRBD2 is the table's D call, not checked against the DNA. TRBV3-2 is tagged as a pseudogene. The CDR3 spans 18 residues. CDR3 residues: CASSPEPFSGRPYNEQFF. Here the CDR3 DNA reads TGTGCCAGCAGCCCGGAACCCTTTAGCGGGAGGCCCTACAATGAGCAGTTCTTC.

The chain recombines TRBV6-2 or TRBV6-3 with TRBJ2-1; no clear D gene. The germline V gene has CDR1 MNHEY and CDR2 SVGEGT. V gave up 5 bases and J gave up 8 bases, with 7 bases separating them. This CDR3 contains 11 residues. The CDR3 DNA sequence: TGTGCCAGCAGTCCCGCCGATGAGCAGTTCTTC. Its protein product is CASSPADEQFF.

This clonotype was recorded many times. The chain links TRBV20-1 to TRBJ2-3; tentative D call: TRBD2 (5 bases). Germline lookup yields CDR1 DFQATT and CDR2 SNEGSKA (reference sequence). V lost 6 bases and J lost 8, with 18 bases in between. This CDR3 has 13 amino acids. CDR3 in DNA: TGCAGTGCCGAGTCGTCCAGCGGAGGTACGCAGTATTTT. It translates to CSAESSSGGTQYF.

V and J are TRBV24-1 and TRBJ2-5; possible D gene TRBD2, 5 bases. This CDR3 is 16 amino acids long. Germline V CDR1 and CDR2: KGHDR, SFDVKD. Trimming shortened V by 8 bases and J by 0 bases, and 18 bases separated the two germline ends. The chain's CDR3 is CATTLEDYTYQETQYF. The CDR3 nucleotides read TGTGCCACCACCCTGGAGGATTATACGTACCAAGAGACCCAGTACTTC.